One sample yielded the 27 T cell receptor beta chains listed below, sequenced in a study of blood T cell repertoires in COVID-19. Method: immunoSEQ multiplex PCR; TCRdb's copy keeps in-frame clones and lacks some. The profile shows about 360,000 clones, around four fifths of them singletons. Sequencing was performed on peripheral blood. The receptors come from a man aged 25 to 40 with active or convalescent COVID-19.

The chain has TRBV7-2 and TRBJ1-3, with no clear D. Germline V lookup: CDR1 SGHTA, CDR2 FQGNSA. The CDR3 is 14 residues long. Trimming pared 2 bases from V and 0 bases from J, leaving 5 bases between. DNA for the CDR3: TGTGCCAGCAGCTTATCCCGCTCTGGAAACACCATATATTTT. Its translation: CASSLSRSGNTIYF.

The chain carries TRBV18 and TRBJ1-1, with D perhaps matching TRBD1 (5 bases). V was trimmed by 6 bases and J by 0 bases, leaving 17 bases between them. Looked up from germline, CDR1 is KGHSH and CDR2 is LQKENI. The CDR3 runs to 16 residues. The CDR3 is CASSRTREEMNTEAFF. The CDR3, as DNA: TGTGCCAGCTCCCGGACACGCGAGGAGATGAACACTGAAGCTTTCTTT.

The chain couples TRBV3-1 (or the pseudogene TRBV3-2) to TRBJ1-4; D not resolved. V was cut by 0 bases and J by 4 bases, with 12 bases left in between. The CDR3 length is 16 residues. The germline gives CDR1 LGHDT, CDR2 YNNKEL (reference sequence). The CDR3 reads CASSQDSRVRNEKLFF. The CDR3 DNA follows: TGTGCCAGCAGCCAAGATAGTCGGGTTCGTAATGAAAAACTGTTTTTT.

The V call is TRBV29-1, the J call TRBJ2-3, with 9 bases lining up with TRBD1. CDR1 is SQVTM and CDR2 is ANQGSEA in the germline V gene. The V gene end was trimmed by 6 bases and the J gene end by 5 bases; junction bases not matched to a gene: 9. The CDR3 is made up of 14 amino acids. Written as DNA, the CDR3 is TGCAGCGTAGGGGGACAGGGCTGGGGAGATACGCAGTATTTT. Its translation is CSVGGQGWGDTQYF.

V usage is TRBV21-1 and J usage is TRBJ2-3; the table's D call of TRBD2 was not tested on the DNA. TRBV21-1 is noted as a pseudogene. The CDR3 length is 14 residues. CDR3 DNA: TGTGCCAGCAATCGCGGGGGCGGCACAGATACGCAGTATTTT. This translates into CASNRGGGTDTQYF.

The CDR3 is CASSTGLEAPQHF. The CDR3 region has the DNA TGCGCCAGCAGTACTGGGTTGGAGGCGCCCCAGCATTTT. This chain links TRBV10-2 with TRBJ1-5; no clear D. V gave up 5 bases and J gave up 9 bases, with 14 bases separating them. CDR1 and CDR2 (germline): WSHSY, SAAADI. This CDR3 region has 13 residues.

The chain employs TRBV7-6 and TRBJ2-1; D gene uncertain. Germline CDR1 and CDR2: SGHVS and FNYEAQ. Trimming pared 4 bases from V and 9 bases from J, leaving 10 bases between. This CDR3 region has 12 residues. The CDR3: CASSSTFPEQFF. In DNA, the CDR3 is TGTGCCAGCAGCTCGACTTTCCCTGAGCAGTTCTTC.

This chain uses TRBV10-3 with TRBJ1-3; D is undetermined. The CDR3 extends over 13 amino acids. V lost 10 bases, J lost 0 bases, and 10 bases lay in between. The germline V gene encodes CDR1 ENHRY and CDR2 SYGVKD. CDR3 in amino acids: CASSHHSGNTIYF. The CDR3 region has the DNA TGTGCCAGCTCACACCACTCTGGAAACACCATATATTTT.

The chain uses TRBV28 and TRBJ1-1; D ambiguous. CDR3 length: 15 amino acids. CDR1 MDHEN and CDR2 SYDVKM come from the germline V gene. V lost 4 bases, J lost 0 bases, and 12 bases lay in between. CDR3 in DNA: TGTGCCAGCAGTTCACCCTACGGGATGAACACTGAAGCTTTCTTT. Translated, it gives CASSSPYGMNTEAFF.

The V gene is TRBV7-2, the J gene TRBJ2-1; a weak D match, TRBD1 (7 bases). The CDR3 length is 16 residues. The germline V gene has CDR1 SGHTA and CDR2 FQGNSA. Deletions cut 5 bases from V and 8 bases from J, with 22 bases between. The CDR3 here is CASSHQGGPPLYEQFF. CDR3 coding DNA: TGTGCCAGCAGCCATCAGGGGGGCCCACCCCTCTATGAGCAGTTCTTC.

The chain uses TRBV12-3 or TRBV12-4 and TRBJ1-1, with D tentatively TRBD1 (5 bases). The CDR3 totals 12 residues. V dropped 2 bases and J dropped 7 bases, with 8 bases sitting between them. The CDR3 here is CASSLSRVEAFF. CDR3 DNA sequence: TGTGCCAGCAGTTTAAGCAGGGTTGAAGCTTTCTTT.

The chain is built from TRBV19 and TRBJ2-1; 9 positions match TRBD2. Germline CDR1 and CDR2: LNHDA and SQIVND (reference sequence). The J segment lost 9 bases and the V segment lost 5 bases, leaving 20 bases of the junction unmatched. The length of the CDR3 is 18 residues. CDR3 sequence (DNA): TGTGCCAGTAGTGCGGGGGGGGCTCCGGAGGTCAATTTTGGTGAGCAGTTCTTC. Encoded protein: CASSAGGAPEVNFGEQFF.

This chain links TRBV11-1 with TRBJ1-1; D perhaps matches TRBD1 (5 bases). The V gene lost 5 bases and the J gene lost 4 bases, with 11 bases spanning the gap. The CDR3 loop spans 13 amino acids. Per germline, CDR1 SGHAT and CDR2 FQDESV (reference sequence). The CDR3, as DNA: TGTGCCAGCAGCCTGCAGGGCGGCACTGAAGCTTTCTTT. Translating it yields CASSLQGGTEAFF.

The chain couples TRBV7-6 to TRBJ2-5; 15 bases map to TRBD2. J lost 5 bases, V lost 5 bases, and 9 bases had no gene match. This CDR3 has 17 amino acids. Germline V gene lookup returns CDR1 SGHVS and CDR2 FNYEAQ. Here the CDR3 reads CASSLRTSGRAGETQYF. The CDR3 DNA sequence: TGTGCCAGCAGCCTGAGGACTAGCGGGAGGGCCGGGGAGACCCAGTACTTC.

The chain recombines TRBV7-8 with TRBJ2-7; a weak D match, TRBD1 (6 bases). CDR1 is SGHVS, CDR2 FQNEAQ, per germline. V dropped 0 bases and J dropped 3 bases, with 9 bases sitting between them. The CDR3 runs to 14 residues. The CDR3 loop reads CASSLAGRGYEQYF. The CDR3 DNA reads as TGTGCCAGCAGCTTAGCGGGCAGGGGCTACGAGCAGTACTTC.

J is TRBJ2-7 and V is TRBV7-2, with D perhaps matching TRBD1 (5 bases). CDR3 length: 14 amino acids. CDR1 is SGHTA and CDR2 is FQGNSA in the germline V gene. V was shortened by 5 bases and J by 6 bases, with 17 bases between the two germline ends. The CDR3 bases are TGTGCCAGCAGCCCCCAGGGAACCATTGGCGAGCAGTACTTC. Translated: CASSPQGTIGEQYF.

The rearrangement uses TRBV7-3 and TRBJ1-1, with D possibly matching TRBD1 (6 bases). The CDR3 runs 15 residues. V was cut by 0 bases and J by 0 bases, with 8 bases left in between. Germline CDR1 reads SGHTA; CDR2 reads FQGTGA. CDR3 nucleotides: TGTGCCAGCAGCTTAACTGGGGACATGAACACTGAAGCTTTCTTT. Residues: CASSLTGDMNTEAFF.

Notes on this clone: In the same sample, other DNA sequences code for this CDR3. The V gene is TRBV6-2 or TRBV6-3, the J gene TRBJ1-2, with D possibly being TRBD1 (5 bases). V was shortened by 5 bases and J by 1 base, with 5 bases between the two germline ends. Germline CDR1 is MNHEY and CDR2 is SVGEGT. This CDR3 contains 12 residues. CDR3 coding DNA: TGTGCCAGCAGTCAGGGTAACTATGGCTACACCTTC. Its translation: CASSQGNYGYTF.

The chain recombines TRBV7-2 with TRBJ1-6; maybe TRBD1 (6 bases). The CDR3 runs to 18 residues. Between the trimmed V and J ends, which lost 3 bases and 6 bases, there was a span of 21 bases. CDR1 and CDR2 (germline): SGHTA, FQGNSA. The CDR3 DNA reads TGTGCCAGCAGCTTGTTCGGGCAGGGGCTTGGGGTTAATTCACCCCTCCACTTT. Its protein product is CASSLFGQGLGVNSPLHF. Full variable domain (missing parts from reference TRBV7-2 and TRBJ1-6): GAGVSQSPSNKVTEKGKDVELRCDPISGHTALYWYRQSLGQGLEFLIYFQGNSAPDKSGLPSDRFSAERTGGSVSTLTIQRTQQEDSAVYLCASSLFGQGLGVNSPLHFGNGTRLTVT.

V gene TRBV6-5 combines with J gene TRBJ1-6; TRBD1 agrees at 9 bases. CDR3 length equals 16 residues. The V gene end was trimmed by 1 base and the J gene end by 14 bases; junction bases not matched to a gene: 12. Germline values: CDR1 MNHEY, CDR2 SVGAGI. This chain's CDR3 is CASSYLPGTGRNALHF. CDR3 sequence (DNA): TGTGCCAGCAGTTACTTGCCAGGGACAGGGCGTAATGCCCTCCACTTT.

This chain connects TRBV30 to TRBJ1-3; 8 nucleotides line up with TRBD1. Trimming removed 2 bases from V and 4 bases from J; junction bases left unmatched: 7. Germline CDR1 and CDR2: GTSNPN and SVGIG (reference sequence). This CDR3 has 15 amino acids. CDR3: CAWSIATGVGNTIYF. Here the CDR3 DNA reads TGTGCCTGGAGTATCGCGACAGGGGTAGGAAACACCATATATTTT.

The rearrangement joins TRBV7-3 to TRBJ2-1; D might be TRBD1 (5 bases). This CDR3 is built from 15 residues. CDR1 SGHTA and CDR2 FQGTGA come from the germline V gene. V was trimmed by 5 bases and J by 0 bases, leaving 11 bases between them. This CDR3 is CASSLEQGSYNEQFF. DNA of the CDR3: TGTGCCAGCAGCCTAGAGCAGGGCTCCTACAATGAGCAGTTCTTC. The full variable domain, in which reference TRBV7-3 and TRBJ2-1 provide the parts outside the CDR3, is GAGVSQTPSNKVTEKGKYVELRCDPISGHTALYWYRQSLGQGPEFLIYFQGTGAADDSGLPNDRFFAVRPEGSVSTLKIQRTERGDSAVYLCASSLEQGSYNEQFFGPGTRLTVL.

V and J are TRBV6-5 and TRBJ1-1; no firm D call. The germline CDR1 and CDR2 sequences are MNHEY and SVGAGI. Trimming stripped 6 bases from V and 1 base from J, with 12 bases between. This CDR3 contains 14 residues. The CDR3 nucleotides read TGTGCCAGCAGAGCGGACGGATCGAACACTGAAGCTTTCTTT. It yields the protein CASRADGSNTEAFF.

This sequence joins TRBV12-3 or TRBV12-4 and TRBJ2-3, with unresolved D. With 3 bases removed from V and 5 bases from J, the gap between germline ends came to 3 bases. The CDR3 loop spans 11 amino acids. The CDR3 sequence: CASSFVDTQYF. The CDR3 DNA sequence: TGTGCCAGCAGTTTCGTAGATACGCAGTATTTT.

This clone was observed a handful of times. This chain uses TRBV10-3 with TRBJ2-1; 11 nucleotides match TRBD2. V gave up 6 bases and J gave up 0 bases; unmatched junction bases: 4. Germline lookup yields CDR1 ENHRY and CDR2 SYGVKD. This CDR3 is 16 amino acids long. This CDR3 reads CAISRLAGSSYNEQFF. The CDR3 coding sequence is TGTGCCATCAGCCGACTAGCGGGGAGCTCCTACAATGAGCAGTTCTTC.

The chain links TRBV15 to TRBJ1-5; tentative D call: TRBD1 (5 bases). Per the germline V gene, CDR1 is LNHNV and CDR2 is YYDKDF (reference sequence). This CDR3 spans 15 amino acids. Trimming took 0 bases from V and 7 from J, leaving 13 bases between them. The CDR3 nucleotides read TGTGCCACCAGCAGAGATAGCGGGGGTGGGCAGCCCCAGCATTTT. Amino acid sequence: CATSRDSGGGQPQHF. Drawing the rest from reference TRBV15 and TRBJ1-5, the complete variable domain is DAMVIQNPRYQVTQFGKPVTLSCSQTLNHNVMYWYQQKSSQAPKLLFHYYDKDFNNEADTPDNFQSRRPNTSFCFLDIRSPGLGDTAMYLCATSRDSGGGQPQHFGDGTRLSIL.

The chain employs TRBV11-2 and TRBJ2-6; 12 nucleotides line up with TRBD1. CDR3 length: 19 residues. The V gene's germline CDR1 is SGHAT and CDR2 FQNNGV. After removal of 5 bases from V and 1 base from J, the junction contained 9 bases not matched to a gene. CDR3 region: CASSLGTGGVLSGANVLTF. In DNA form, the CDR3 reads TGTGCCAGCAGCCTTGGGACAGGGGGCGTCCTTTCTGGGGCCAACGTCCTGACTTTC.